These 23 T cell receptor beta chains came from one sample sequenced in a study of neurological immune-mediated disorders. TCRdb used MiXCR to reprocess the 5' RACE reads, holding one entry per CDR3 protein. The sample shows some 66,000 distinct CDR3 sequences, approximately 4.2% of them seen only once. Material for sequencing was PBMCs. The receptors derive from a man between 50 and 59 years old with multiple sclerosis.

This clonotype was recorded many times. The V gene is TRBV5-1, the J gene TRBJ1-4; no firm D call. The CDR3 loop spans 14 amino acids. Germline loops: CDR1 SGHRS, CDR2 YFSETQ. V lost 4 bases and J 0 bases, leaving 7 bases between the germline ends. The CDR3 nucleotides read TGCGCCAGCAGCCCCCTAGCAACTAATGAAAAACTGTTTTTT. Residues: CASSPLATNEKLFF.

This clonotype occurred many times. This chain uses TRBV2 with TRBJ1-2; D is unresolved. The CDR3 loop spans 12 amino acids. Germline V lookup: CDR1 SNHLY, CDR2 FYNNEI. Trimming stripped 6 bases from V and 3 bases from J, with 8 bases between. CDR3 in DNA: TGTGCCAGCAGCGCTGCGGACTATGGCTACACCTTC. Its translation is CASSAADYGYTF.

There are many counts of this clonotype. V gene TRBV12-3 or TRBV12-4 combines with J gene TRBJ1-2, with unresolved D. V was clipped by 1 base and J by 7 bases, with 10 bases between them. The CDR3 spans 13 residues. The DNA for the CDR3 is TGTGCCAGCAGTTTAGGAAGGGTGGGTGGCTACACCTTC. It yields the protein CASSLGRVGGYTF.

This clonotype was counted many times. The chain couples TRBV4-1 to TRBJ1-1, with D perhaps TRBD1 (5 bases). V was clipped by 1 base and J by 7 bases, with 16 bases between them. The CDR3 contains 15 residues. Per germline, CDR1 MGHRA and CDR2 YSYEKL. The CDR3, as DNA: TGCGCCAGCAGCCAAGCAAGGGGCCGGAATAATGAAGCTTTCTTT. This gives the protein CASSQARGRNNEAFF.

By sample fraction, this clonotype is medium-sized. This chain connects TRBV7-2 to TRBJ1-2; 7 bases are a match to TRBD1. Germline V CDR1 and CDR2: SGHTA, FQGNSA. CDR3 length: 19 residues. After removal of 3 bases from V and 0 bases from J, the junction contained 16 bases not matched to a gene. The CDR3: CASSFLWRDSAPTNYGYTF. In DNA form, the CDR3 reads TGTGCCAGCAGCTTCCTATGGCGGGACAGTGCCCCTACTAACTATGGCTACACCTTC.

A few counts support this clonotype. V is TRBV18 and J is TRBJ1-1; unclear D gene. Trimming removed 1 base from V and 4 bases from J, with 7 bases in between. Germline V CDR1 and CDR2: KGHSH, LQKENI. The CDR3 is 13 residues long. The CDR3 region is CASSPLAATEAFF. The CDR3 nucleotides are TGTGCCAGCTCACCACTCGCGGCCACTGAAGCTTTCTTT.

This clonotype has a count of ten or more. CDR3 sequence: CASRETVGEQYF. The CDR3 nucleotides read TGTGCCAGCAGGGAGACAGTTGGGGAGCAGTACTTC. The J gene is TRBJ2-7, the V gene TRBV6-1; the D gene is possibly TRBD1 (5 bases). The CDR3 is 12 residues long. Trimming cost V 6 bases and J 7 bases, with 13 bases left between them. Germline values: CDR1 MNHNS, CDR2 SASEGT.

This clonotype was recorded many times. CDR3 loop: CASSARTGGTDTQYF. DNA of the CDR3: TGTGCCAGCAGCGCTCGGACAGGGGGCACAGATACGCAGTATTTT. The rearrangement uses TRBV9 and TRBJ2-3, with 9 bases fitting TRBD1. The CDR3 has 15 residues. Looked up from germline, CDR1 is SGDLS and CDR2 is YYNGEE. V shed 3 bases, J shed 1 base, and the junction held 3 bases outside the gene matches.

This clonotype appeared many times. A junction boundary mismatches the germline segment, possibly from a read error. This chain joins TRBV15 and TRBJ1-5; D is unclear. The CDR3 has 17 residues. Per germline, CDR1 LNHNV and CDR2 YYDKDF (reference sequence). The CDR3, as DNA: TGTGCCACCAGCAGAGATCGTTTTGGCACCTTCAATCAGCCCCAGAATTTT. Residues: CATSRDRFGTFNQPQNF.

This clonotype was seen at least ten times. This chain connects TRBV5-1 to TRBJ1-2, with 7 bases lining up with TRBD1. The V segment lost 1 base and the J segment 4 bases; nucleotides outside the gene matches: 1. This CDR3 is built from 13 residues. Germline V lookup: CDR1 SGHRS, CDR2 YFSETQ. CDR3 nucleotides: TGCGCCAGCAGCTTGACAGGGGCCTATGGCTACACCTTC. Amino acid sequence: CASSLTGAYGYTF.

This clonotype has at least ten counts. The chain combines TRBV15 with TRBJ1-1; possibly TRBD1 for D (6 bases). The CDR3 spans 15 residues. The V and J ends lost 1 base and 7 bases respectively, with 16 bases between them. The germline V gene encodes CDR1 LNHNV and CDR2 YYDKDF (reference sequence). The CDR3 region is CATSRASTGFDEAFF. In DNA form, the CDR3 reads TGTGCCACCAGCAGAGCTTCCACAGGGTTTGATGAAGCTTTCTTT. Based on the CDR3 plus reference TRBV15 and TRBJ1-1, the full variable domain is DAMVIQNPRYQVTQFGKPVTLSCSQTLNHNVMYWYQQKSSQAPKLLFHYYDKDFNNEADTPDNFQSRRPNTSFCFLDIRSPGLGDTAMYLCATSRASTGFDEAFFGQGTRLTVV.

This clonotype has a count of ten or more. The rearrangement uses TRBV20-1 and TRBJ1-5; D is unclear. The CDR3 length is 15 residues. The germline gives CDR1 DFQATT, CDR2 SNEGSKA (reference sequence). V was trimmed by 3 bases and J by 7 bases, leaving 19 bases between them. The CDR3 loop is CSASERSRLSQPQHF. The CDR3 nucleotides read TGCAGTGCTAGCGAGAGGTCCAGGCTGTCCCAGCCCCAGCATTTT.

This clonotype was observed at least ten times. This sequence joins TRBV10-1 and TRBJ2-1; 7 positions match TRBD2. Trimming took 2 bases from V and 4 from J; bases not matched to a gene: 5. Germline CDR1 reads WNHNN; CDR2 reads SYGVQD (reference sequence). CDR3 length: 15 residues. In DNA form, the CDR3 reads TGCGCCAGCAGTGAGAGCGGGGTCTCGTACAATGAGCAGTTCTTC. It codes for CASSESGVSYNEQFF.

This clonotype was counted at least ten times. V gene TRBV5-6 combines with J gene TRBJ2-1, with D unresolved. From germline, CDR1 is SGHDT and CDR2 YYEEEE. The CDR3 spans 15 residues. Deletions cut 0 bases from V and 9 bases from J, with 16 bases between. The CDR3 DNA is TGTGCCAGCAGCTTGGATCTGTCCCGCTGGGGTGAGCAGTTCTTC. Protein sequence: CASSLDLSRWGEQFF.

This clonotype has at least ten counts. The chain joins TRBV5-1 to TRBJ2-2; D not certain. Germline V gives CDR1 SGHRS, CDR2 YFSETQ. Trimming removed 4 bases at V and 2 bases at J, with 6 bases between. This CDR3 comprises 13 residues. CDR3 nucleotide sequence: TGCGCCAGCAGCGTAACTAACACCGGGGAGCTGTTTTTT. Translated: CASSVTNTGELFF.

This clonotype was counted ten times or more. This rearrangement joins TRBV20-1 to TRBJ2-1; 10 nucleotides align to TRBD1. Germline V lookup: CDR1 DFQATT, CDR2 SNEGSKA (reference sequence). The CDR3 is 10 residues long. The trim removed 5 bases at V and 15 bases at J, leaving 4 bases unmatched. The CDR3 reads CSAHRDRGFF. DNA of the CDR3: TGCAGTGCTCACCGGGACAGGGGGTTCTTC.

The sample holds many counts of this clonotype. The chain combines TRBV7-2 with TRBJ1-1, with no clear D. V dropped 1 base and J dropped 0 bases, with 9 bases sitting between them. Germline CDR1 reads SGHTA; CDR2 reads FQGNSA. This CDR3 has 15 residues. The CDR3 bases are TGTGCCAGCAGCTTAGGTGCAGCATTGAACACTGAAGCTTTCTTT. This sequence encodes CASSLGAALNTEAFF.

This clonotype was recorded at least ten times. The chain carries TRBV7-6 and TRBJ2-3; D is perhaps TRBD1 (5 bases). The V gene lost 5 bases and the J gene lost 3 bases, with 9 bases spanning the gap. Germline loops: CDR1 SGHVS, CDR2 FNYEAQ. This CDR3 has 13 residues. In DNA, the CDR3 is TGTGCCAGCAGCCAGGCAGGGACAGATACGCAGTATTTT. Residues: CASSQAGTDTQYF.

This clonotype was detected many times. The rearrangement links TRBV20-1 to TRBJ2-1; 10 bases are a match to TRBD2. V shed 5 bases and J 7 bases; nucleotides not matched to a gene: 14. The V gene's germline CDR1 is DFQATT and CDR2 SNEGSKA (reference sequence). The CDR3 totals 16 residues. The CDR3 spells CSAPPGASGGGNEQFF. The CDR3 nucleotides read TGCAGTGCTCCTCCGGGAGCTAGCGGGGGTGGGAATGAGCAGTTCTTC.

This clonotype was counted many times. The rearrangement uses TRBV5-1 and TRBJ2-2, with D maybe TRBD1 (6 bases). The CDR3 runs to 13 residues. Germline CDR1 and CDR2: SGHRS and YFSETQ. Trimming stripped 9 bases from V and 5 bases from J, with 14 bases between. This CDR3 reads CATQPGQTGELFF. The CDR3 region has the DNA TGCGCCACACAGCCGGGACAAACCGGGGAGCTGTTTTTT.

This clonotype was found many times. The chain recombines TRBV6-5 with TRBJ1-2, with D possibly being TRBD1 (6 bases). In germline, CDR1 is MNHEY, CDR2 SVGAGI. The V and J ends lost 6 bases and 7 bases respectively, with 18 bases between them. This CDR3 has 14 residues. The CDR3 coding sequence is TGTGCCAGCAGAGTTGCAAGGGGGTCAAGTGGCTACACCTTC. This gives the protein CASRVARGSSGYTF.

In this sample, this clonotype turned up many times. J is TRBJ1-3 and V is TRBV20-1, with D perhaps matching TRBD1 (6 bases). CDR3 size: 14 residues. CDR1 and CDR2 (germline): DFQATT, SNEGSKA (reference sequence). V was clipped by 4 bases and J by 2 bases, with 12 bases between them. Here the CDR3 reads CSAKGTSAGNTIYF. The CDR3, as DNA: TGCAGTGCTAAAGGGACATCCGCTGGAAACACCATATATTTT.

This clonotype was observed at least ten times. The chain links TRBV9 to TRBJ1-5; D gene uncertain. V dropped 0 bases and J dropped 1 base, with 2 bases sitting between them. This CDR3 has 13 amino acids. Germline V gives CDR1 SGDLS, CDR2 YYNGEE. CDR3: CASSVASNQPQHF. DNA of the CDR3: TGTGCCAGCAGCGTAGCCAGCAATCAGCCCCAGCATTTT.